A selection of T cell receptor beta chains follows, all from one sample in a study of T and B cells in COVID-19 patients. TCRdb independently ran MiXCR on the multiplex PCR reads; one entry per CDR3 protein. The table records 2,500 to 3,500 distinct CDR3 sequences, approximately 28% of them present only once. The sequencing input was blood. These receptors originate from a human donor with active COVID-19. The donor label of this sample is uncertain. CDR3s leave out the opening cysteine and the closing phenylalanine or tryptophan. Each record gives: J gene, V gene, CDR3 protein.

TRBJ1-6	TRBV6-5	ASSLSGAPWTSPLH
TRBJ1-5	TRBV5-4	ASSMTGGQPQH
TRBJ2-5	TRBV12-3/TRBV12-4	ASSRTGEGQETQY
TRBJ1-5	TRBV29-1	SVAFAANQPQH
TRBJ1-5	TRBV19	ASSLYPNREQPQH
TRBJ2-1	TRBV29-1	SVEGPSGDYNEQF
TRBJ1-6	TRBV19	ASSIRVLSSYNSPLH
TRBJ1-2	TRBV5-6	ASAPGRRIYGYT
TRBJ2-7	TRBV5-1	ASSLGVGTYEQY
TRBJ1-4	TRBV12-3/TRBV12-4	ASSGPGKLF
TRBJ2-1	TRBV19	ASSAAGTGALREQF
TRBJ1-6	TRBV27	ASSARQGAASVPLH
TRBJ2-1	TRBV5-6	ASSLSSRF
TRBJ2-1	TRBV18	ASSPRLAGECNEQF
TRBJ1-1	TRBV10-3	AISELRAGGGEAF
TRBJ1-5	TRBV19	AISGGRTGGGNQPQH
TRBJ2-7	TRBV5-4	ASSSPTDSSEQY
TRBJ2-3	TRBV18	ASSRTSGGRGDTQY
TRBJ2-1	TRBV5-1	ASTPRGEGEQF
TRBJ2-1	TRBV12-3/TRBV12-4	ASSLQGRANEQF
TRBJ1-4	TRBV5-4	ASSFSRGGHEKLF
TRBJ2-1	TRBV12-3/TRBV12-4	ASSLINRGSSGEQF
TRBJ1-1	TRBV18	ASSPQGNTEAF
TRBJ1-5	TRBV5-1	ARSLRGRHQPQH
TRBJ2-2	TRBV4-1	ASSQDWIGLAGAGELF
TRBJ2-1	TRBV18	ASSHRGSGSYNEQF
TRBJ2-3	TRBV6-5	ASSYSILPDTQY
TRBJ1-2	TRBV12-3/TRBV12-4	ASSLTTSGYGYT
TRBJ2-6	TRBV19	ASLLNSGANVLT
TRBJ2-5	TRBV7-6	ASSPGTSGGRGTQY
TRBJ2-3	TRBV15	ATSRDFAGGTDTQY
TRBJ1-5	TRBV5-5	ASSLVPGSNQPQH
TRBJ2-1	TRBV6-5	ASSRPDTSRGNEQF
TRBJ1-2	TRBV29-1	SVGQGANYGYT
TRBJ1-6	TRBV27	ASSLLDSVSPLH
TRBJ2-1	TRBV4-1	ASSLSTSGGALEQF
TRBJ2-5	TRBV27	ASSFGLGAETQY
TRBJ2-5	TRBV6-2/TRBV6-3	ASTHPTGGRETQY
TRBJ1-6	TRBV11-2	ASSLGHRDTDSPLH
TRBJ2-1	TRBV20-1	SAIAGGRYNEQF
TRBJ2-1	TRBV4-3	ASSRASGGAAGNEQF
TRBJ1-6	TRBV27	ASSSDPVPRDSPLH
TRBJ1-6	TRBV6-5	ASSYNGPNSPLH
TRBJ1-5	TRBV15	ATSRPRGQGGNQPQH
TRBJ1-1	TRBV6-5	ASSPTDGGRERAF
TRBJ2-6	TRBV29-1	SVVISRHFGANVLT
TRBJ1-1	TRBV6-5	ASTLFVGGTEAF
TRBJ1-1	TRBV6-5	ASSYATGTEAF
TRBJ2-2	TRBV20-1	SARGLASTGELF
TRBJ1-1	TRBV27	ASSLGTGVVPF
TRBJ2-3	TRBV19	ASSQVSTDTQY
TRBJ2-5	TRBV29-1	SVEHLGTQY
TRBJ2-2	TRBV19	ASETSGHTGELF
TRBJ2-1	TRBV6-5	ASSSASGGVYNEQF
TRBJ1-4	TRBV6-6	ASSPGDEKLF
TRBJ1-2	TRBV6-5	ASSYGTARYGYT
TRBJ2-2	TRBV7-6	ASSLQGASTGELF
TRBJ2-7	TRBV5-1	ASSLGPPAYEQY
TRBJ1-2	TRBV19	ASSFGTVFYGYT